Presented here are 31 T cell receptor beta chains from one specimen sequenced in a study of T cell clones after liver transplantation. Libraries were prepared by immunoSEQ multiplex PCR; TCRdb keeps only in-frame clonotypes and omits some of them. The sample contains some 120,000 clones, just over 90% of which appear only once. The specimen was CD4+ T cells from blood, collected 12 months after liver transplant. The origin of the receptors is a human patient who received a liver transplant. Certain T cells may be donor cells from the graft.

This chain connects TRBV7-2 to TRBJ1-1; 8 nucleotides line up with TRBD1. CDR3 size: 14 residues. Germline CDR1 SGHTA, CDR2 FQGNSA. Losses at the gene ends were 5 bases for V and 4 bases for J; bases not matched to a gene: 6. The CDR3 DNA sequence: TGTGCCAGCAGCGATAGGACAGGGACCACTGAAGCTTTCTTT. Encoded protein: CASSDRTGTTEAFF.

The V call is TRBV12-5, the J call TRBJ2-4, with D perhaps TRBD1 (7 bases). The ends were cut back, 4 bases at V and 6 bases at J, with 16 bases in the middle. Germline CDR1 is LGHNT and CDR2 is FRNRAP. The CDR3 loop spans 15 amino acids. The CDR3 protein is CASGWGDREGNIQYF. The CDR3 DNA reads TGTGCTAGTGGTTGGGGGGACAGAGAGGGAAACATTCAGTACTTC.

This rearrangement joins TRBV25-1 to TRBJ1-6, with D possibly being TRBD1 (5 bases). The CDR3 has 14 amino acids. The V end lost 7 bases, the J end lost 6 bases, and 13 bases lay between the germline ends. CDR1 is MGHDK, CDR2 SYGVNS, per germline. The CDR3 sequence is CASNPGTGNSPLHF. The CDR3, as DNA: TGTGCCAGCAACCCCGGGACTGGTAATTCACCCCTCCACTTT. The complete variable domain, with remaining parts taken from reference TRBV25-1 and TRBJ1-6, reads EADIYQTPRYLVIGTGKKITLECSQTMGHDKMYWYQQDPGMELHLIHYSYGVNSTEKGDLSSESTVSRIRTEHFPLTLESARPSHTSQYLCASNPGTGNSPLHFGNGTRLTVT.

The chain links TRBV27 to TRBJ2-3, with TRBD1 identical over 12 bases. Trimming at V came to 6 bases and at J to 1 base, leaving 8 bases not matched to a gene. This CDR3 comprises 17 residues. Germline V gene sequence: CDR1 MNHEY, CDR2 SMNVEV (reference sequence). The CDR3 is CASSAGTGGRGTDTQYF. CDR3 bases: TGTGCCAGCAGCGCCGGGACAGGGGGCCGGGGCACAGATACGCAGTATTTT.

This chain joins TRBV7-6 and TRBJ1-1, with 9 bases that match TRBD1. The germline gives CDR1 SGHVS, CDR2 FNYEAQ. This CDR3 is built from 15 residues. With 5 bases clipped from V and 3 bases from J, the junction kept 7 bases outside the gene matches. The DNA for the CDR3 is TGTGCCAGCAGCCCGGACAGGGGAATAGACACTGAAGCTTTCTTT. This encodes CASSPDRGIDTEAFF.

In nucleotides, the CDR3 is TGTGCCAGTAGTATCGGACAAACGTATCAGCCCCAGCATTTT. Translated, it gives CASSIGQTYQPQHF. The chain employs TRBV19 and TRBJ1-5; tentatively, D is TRBD1 (5 bases). Germline V gene data show CDR1 as LNHDA and CDR2 as SQIVND (reference sequence). The CDR3 loop spans 14 amino acids. Trimming cost V 3 bases and J 5 bases, with 11 bases left between them.

The J gene is TRBJ2-7, the V gene TRBV2, with a possible D match to TRBD2 (6 bases). The CDR3 sequence is 14 residues long. Germline CDR1 is SNHLY and CDR2 is FYNNEI. V was shortened by 6 bases and J by 4 bases, with 16 bases between the two germline ends. Written as DNA, the CDR3 is TGTGCCAGCAGGGTTGCCGGGAGAATTTACGAGCAGTACTTC. Its translation: CASRVAGRIYEQYF.

V is TRBV2 and J is TRBJ1-5; possibly TRBD1 for D (6 bases). Trimming shortened V by 7 bases and J by 6 bases, and 16 bases separated the two germline ends. CDR3 length: 14 residues. The germline CDR1 and CDR2 sequences are SNHLY and FYNNEI. The CDR3 loop is CASTQQDRLQPQHF. The CDR3 DNA is TGTGCCAGCACCCAGCAGGACAGACTTCAGCCCCAGCATTTT.

This clone was detected only once. The chain joins TRBV30 to TRBJ2-2, with 7 positions matching TRBD1. Germline V gives CDR1 GTSNPN, CDR2 SVGIG (reference sequence). This CDR3 contains 12 residues. The J segment lost 6 bases and the V segment lost 5 bases, leaving 3 bases of the junction unmatched. The CDR3 spells CAWGTGAGELFF. CDR3 DNA: TGTGCCTGGGGTACAGGGGCCGGGGAGCTGTTTTTT.

The J gene is TRBJ2-5, the V gene TRBV7-9, with 7 positions matching TRBD2. This CDR3 has 15 amino acids. V lost 5 bases, J lost 5 bases, and 11 bases stayed unmatched. CDR1 is SEHNR, CDR2 FQNEAQ, per germline (reference sequence). CDR3 in amino acids: CASSTPLAVRETQYF. CDR3 coding DNA: TGTGCCAGCAGCACCCCTCTAGCGGTCCGTGAGACCCAGTACTTC.

The chain links TRBV6-6 to TRBJ2-7; 7 bases agree with TRBD1. The CDR3 contains 14 residues. Germline CDR1 reads MNHNY; CDR2 reads SVGAGI (reference sequence). V was pared by 6 bases and J by 6 bases, with 11 bases of the junction left unmatched. In DNA form, the CDR3 reads TGTGCCAGCAGCCCTTCCGGGACAGCCGGCGAGCAGTACTTC. Amino acid sequence: CASSPSGTAGEQYF.

This chain joins TRBV6-1 and TRBJ2-7, with TRBD1 as a possible D gene (5 bases). The CDR3 runs 15 residues. From germline, CDR1 is MNHNS and CDR2 SASEGT. Deletions cut 1 base from V and 0 bases from J, with 10 bases between. DNA for the CDR3: TGTGCCAGCAGTGAAGGTCCAGGGCGCTCCTACGAGCAGTACTTC. Translating gives CASSEGPGRSYEQYF.

The chain combines TRBV7-3 with TRBJ2-2; 9 nucleotides match TRBD1. Germline V gives CDR1 SGHTA, CDR2 FQGTGA. The CDR3 consists of 16 residues. J lost 1 base, V lost 5 bases, and 5 bases had no gene match. As DNA, the CDR3 is TGTGCCAGCAGCCCAACAGGGGGCAGGAACACCGGGGAGCTGTTTTTT. It yields the protein CASSPTGGRNTGELFF.

This chain links TRBV23-1 with TRBJ2-5, with 7 bases that match TRBD2. TRBV23-1 is an open reading frame, and its role is uncertain. The CDR3 contains 18 residues. V shed 0 bases, J shed 3 bases, and the junction held 13 bases outside the gene matches. The DNA for the CDR3 is TGCGCCAGCAGTCAATCGGAGGTAGCGGGCACTTGGGAAGAGACCCAGTACTTC. Its protein is CASSQSEVAGTWEETQYF.

This clone was seen a handful of times. The V call is TRBV11-3, the J call TRBJ2-7; D ambiguous. Trimming removed 0 bases at V and 9 bases at J, with 9 bases between. Germline V CDR1 and CDR2: SGHNT, YENEEA. This CDR3 spans 12 amino acids. This chain's CDR3 is CASSLDRSLQYF. The CDR3 region has the DNA TGTGCCAGCAGCTTAGATAGGAGTCTGCAGTACTTC.

The genes are TRBV14 and TRBJ1-1; D call uncertain. CDR1 SGHDN and CDR2 FVKESK come from the germline V gene. This CDR3 spans 17 amino acids. The ends were cut back, 4 bases at V and 1 base at J, with 19 bases in the middle. The CDR3: CASSRLDGSRKNTEAFF. In DNA form, the CDR3 reads TGTGCCAGCAGCCGCTTAGACGGGTCCAGAAAGAACACTGAAGCTTTCTTT.

The chain links TRBV7-3 to TRBJ2-3; D remains unclear. Trimming took off 1 base at V and 2 bases at J, with 7 bases between the two ends. Germline V gives CDR1 SGHTA, CDR2 FQGTGA. CDR3 length equals 14 residues. The CDR3, as DNA: TGTGCCAGCAGCTTAAATCCCAACACAGATACGCAGTATTTT. This codes for CASSLNPNTDTQYF.

The chain combines TRBV6-1 with TRBJ2-1; TRBD1 might be the D (7 bases). With 5 bases removed from V and 5 bases from J, the gap between germline ends came to 13 bases. The CDR3 has 14 amino acids. Germline-derived CDR1 and CDR2 are MNHNS and SASEGT. CDR3 protein: CASSRGTANNEQFF. The CDR3 DNA is TGTGCCAGCAGTCGCGGGACAGCCAACAATGAGCAGTTCTTC.

V usage is TRBV29-1 and J usage is TRBJ2-1; 7 bases are a match to TRBD2. V shed 4 bases, J shed 5 bases, and the junction held 5 bases outside the gene matches. CDR3 length equals 13 residues. Per germline, CDR1 SQVTM and CDR2 ANQGSEA. Here the CDR3 reads CSVGDYPNNEQFF. In DNA, the CDR3 is TGCAGCGTTGGGGACTACCCTAACAATGAGCAGTTCTTC.

This rearrangement joins TRBV30 to TRBJ2-2, with D unclear. The CDR3 is 14 amino acids. Trimming pared 0 bases from V and 1 base from J, leaving 6 bases between. Germline V CDR1 and CDR2: GTSNPN, SVGIG (reference sequence). CDR3 loop: CAWSVRGNTGELFF. DNA of the CDR3: TGTGCCTGGAGTGTACGCGGGAACACCGGGGAGCTGTTTTTT.

This clone showed up just a few times. This chain links TRBV28 with TRBJ1-1; D uncertain. This CDR3 is 15 amino acids long. V shed 5 bases and J shed 4 bases, with 17 bases lying between them. Germline CDR1 reads MDHEN; CDR2 reads SYDVKM. The CDR3: CASSVTGRLGTEAFF. CDR3 nucleotide sequence: TGTGCCAGCAGTGTCACCGGGAGGCTAGGCACTGAAGCTTTCTTT.

The V call is TRBV5-4, the J call TRBJ2-2, with 13 bases fitting TRBD2. Germline trimming cut 3 bases from V and 6 bases from J; bases unmatched to any gene: 5. The germline V gene encodes CDR1 SGHNT and CDR2 YYREEE (reference sequence). The CDR3 spans 16 residues. CDR3 DNA: TGTGCCAGCAGCTGGGGGACTAGCGGGGTACCCGGGGAGCTGTTTTTT. It specifies CASSWGTSGVPGELFF. The complete variable domain, with remaining parts taken from reference TRBV5-4 and TRBJ2-2, reads ETGVTQSPTHLIKTRGQQVTLRCSSQSGHNTVSWYQQALGQGPQFIFQYYREEENGRGNFPPRFSGLQFPNYSSELNVNALELDDSALYLCASSWGTSGVPGELFFGEGSRLTVL.

This clone occurred once. This sequence joins TRBV10-3 and TRBJ1-2; TRBD1 matches 10 bases. Per germline, CDR1 ENHRY and CDR2 SYGVKD. V trimming: 8 bases; J trimming: 6 bases; junction bases outside the gene matches: 9. This CDR3 spans 14 amino acids. Here the CDR3 reads CAIRTGTGVNGYTF. The DNA for the CDR3 is TGTGCCATCCGTACCGGGACAGGGGTAAATGGCTACACCTTC.

The chain joins TRBV5-1 to TRBJ2-7; D uncertain. V gave up 2 bases and J gave up 4 bases, with 19 bases separating them. Germline CDR1 and CDR2: SGHRS and YFSETQ. CDR3 length: 16 residues. The CDR3 DNA is TGCGCCAGCAGCTTCCAGGACCAACAGCCCCCTTACGAGCAGTACTTC. This encodes CASSFQDQQPPYEQYF.

This chain connects TRBV6-5 to TRBJ1-2; TRBD1 is a possible D gene (5 bases). V was clipped by 0 bases and J by 2 bases, with 7 bases between them. CDR1 is MNHEY and CDR2 is SVGAGI in the germline V gene. This CDR3 has 14 amino acids. CDR3 amino acids: CASSYSGVNYGYTF. CDR3 nucleotide sequence: TGTGCCAGCAGTTACTCAGGGGTAAACTATGGCTACACCTTC.

The chain combines TRBV18 with TRBJ2-7; D unresolved. V shed 4 bases and J shed 3 bases, with 13 bases lying between them. This CDR3 comprises 14 residues. The germline gives CDR1 KGHSH, CDR2 LQKENI. The CDR3 DNA is TGTGCCAGCTCACTAAAGCGTGTTGACTACGAGCAGTACTTC. It codes for CASSLKRVDYEQYF.

The CDR3 spells CASRIQGAVYNEQFF. DNA of the CDR3: TGTGCCAGCAGGATACAGGGGGCGGTCTACAATGAGCAGTTCTTC. This chain uses TRBV2 with TRBJ2-1, with 9 nucleotides matching TRBD1. From germline, CDR1 is SNHLY and CDR2 FYNNEI. This CDR3 region has 15 residues. The V and J ends lost 6 bases and 3 bases, in that order; junction bases with no gene match: 6.

The count of this clone is one. The chain couples TRBV19 to TRBJ2-7; 11 bases align to TRBD1. CDR1 and CDR2 (germline): LNHDA, SQIVND (reference sequence). The CDR3 covers 14 residues. With 3 bases clipped from V and 3 bases from J, the junction kept 1 base outside the gene matches. The CDR3 here is CASSIGTGGYEQYF. For the CDR3, the DNA is TGTGCCAGTAGTATCGGGACAGGGGGCTACGAGCAGTACTTC.

This clone was observed a handful of times. The chain links TRBV28 to TRBJ1-1; D is possibly TRBD1 (6 bases). This CDR3 has 13 amino acids. Per the germline V gene, CDR1 is MDHEN and CDR2 is SYDVKM. V was pared by 2 bases and J by 5 bases, with 9 bases between. The CDR3 loop reads CASSLEDRTEAFF. Here the CDR3 DNA reads TGTGCCAGCAGTTTAGAGGACAGAACTGAAGCTTTCTTT.

The chain has TRBV6-6 and TRBJ1-5; D gene ambiguous. Germline V CDR1 and CDR2: MNHNY, SVGAGI (reference sequence). There are 12 residues in the CDR3. V lost 7 bases to trimming and J lost 7 bases, with 11 bases between them. The CDR3 region has the DNA TGTGCCAGCACCTCCCATGGCCAGCCCCAGCATTTT. The encoded protein is CASTSHGQPQHF.

The chain has TRBV27 and TRBJ2-7; D unresolved. Trimming removed 0 bases from V and 12 bases from J, with 18 bases in between. Looked up from germline, CDR1 is MNHEY and CDR2 is SMNVEV (reference sequence). The CDR3 totals 14 residues. CDR3 loop: CASSLSIVPAFLYF. DNA of the CDR3: TGTGCCAGCAGTTTATCGATTGTGCCAGCCTTTTTGTACTTC.